These T cell receptor beta chains were read from a single sample in a study of blood T cell repertoires in COVID-19. Only in-frame clones appear in the TCRdb table, and some are missing; sequencing was by immunoSEQ multiplex PCR. Among around 47,000 clones listed, about 80% were seen once. Sequenced: peripheral blood. These receptors all come from a human donor in a cohort sampled during active COVID-19. Each CDR3 is given with its conserved first and last residue. A D gene is named only where the DNA matches it firmly. Only some rows state a clone size, as once, few, many or a class for expanded clones.

v_gene: TRBV5-1
len: 15
abundance: -
d_gene: -
j_gene: TRBJ1-1
CDR3aa: CASSMVQGVGTEAFF
CDR3nt: TGCGCCAGCAGCATGGTACAGGGTGTAGGCACTGAAGCTTTCTTT

v_gene: TRBV19
len: 17
abundance: -
d_gene: TRBD2
j_gene: TRBJ2-3
CDR3aa: CASSSPPFSGSPDTQYF
CDR3nt: TGTGCCAGTAGTAGCCCCCCCTTTAGCGGGTCCCCCGATACGCAGTATTTT

v_gene: TRBV7-9
len: 15
abundance: -
d_gene: -
j_gene: TRBJ2-7
CDR3aa: CASSGRTIDSYEQYF
CDR3nt: TGTGCCAGCAGTGGGCGGACAATCGACTCCTACGAGCAGTACTTC

v_gene: TRBV18
len: 14
abundance: -
d_gene: -
j_gene: TRBJ1-2
CDR3aa: CASSPQGGNYGYTF
CDR3nt: TGTGCCAGCTCACCCCAGGGTGGCAACTATGGCTACACCTTC

v_gene: TRBV19
len: 17
abundance: -
d_gene: -
j_gene: TRBJ1-1
CDR3aa: CASSIPQRRGMNTEAFF
CDR3nt: TGTGCCAGTAGTATTCCCCAACGTAGGGGGATGAACACTGAAGCTTTCTTT

v_gene: TRBV21-1
len: 17
abundance: -
d_gene: -
j_gene: TRBJ2-1
CDR3aa: CASIEPPTSAGYNEQFF
CDR3nt: TGTGCCAGCATCGAACCACCGACTAGCGCGGGTTACAATGAGCAGTTCTTC

v_gene: TRBV4-3
len: 15
abundance: -
d_gene: -
j_gene: TRBJ2-3
CDR3aa: CASSQEPADTDTQYF
CDR3nt: TGCGCCAGCAGCCAAGAGCCGGCGGACACAGATACGCAGTATTTT

v_gene: TRBV7-8
len: 16
abundance: -
d_gene: -
j_gene: TRBJ2-5
CDR3aa: CASSLSELGFRETKYF
CDR3nt: TGTGCCAGCAGCTTATCGGAGTTGGGCTTCCGGGAGACCAAGTACTTC

v_gene: TRBV13
len: 14
abundance: -
d_gene: -
j_gene: TRBJ1-1
CDR3aa: CASSLATSNTEAFF
CDR3nt: TGTGCCAGCAGCTTAGCGACATCGAACACTGAAGCTTTCTTT

v_gene: TRBV2
len: 15
abundance: -
d_gene: -
j_gene: TRBJ1-5
CDR3aa: CASSERGSSNQPQHF
CDR3nt: TGTGCCAGCAGTGAACGGGGAAGTAGCAATCAGCCCCAGCATTTT

v_gene: TRBV19
len: 18
abundance: -
d_gene: -
j_gene: TRBJ2-4
CDR3aa: CASAPGQLRGRAKNIQYF
CDR3nt: TGTGCCAGTGCTCCTGGACAGCTGAGGGGGAGAGCCAAAAACATTCAGTACTTC

v_gene: TRBV5-1
len: 15
abundance: -
d_gene: -
j_gene: TRBJ2-5
CDR3aa: CASSLVAQPQETQYF
CDR3nt: TGCGCCAGCAGCTTGGTAGCGCAACCTCAAGAGACCCAGTACTTC

v_gene: TRBV3-1/TRBV3-2
len: 15
abundance: -
d_gene: TRBD1
j_gene: TRBJ1-1
CDR3aa: CASSRPGTGAGGAFF
CDR3nt: TGTGCCAGCAGTCGTCCCGGGACAGGGGCCGGAGGAGCTTTCTTT

v_gene: TRBV28
len: 15
abundance: -
d_gene: -
j_gene: TRBJ1-6
CDR3aa: CASSLYRERNSPLHF
CDR3nt: TGTGCCAGCAGTTTATACAGGGAGAGGAATTCACCCCTCCACTTT

v_gene: TRBV7-2
len: 14
abundance: -
d_gene: TRBD1
j_gene: TRBJ2-5
CDR3aa: CASSSPDRGETQYF
CDR3nt: TGTGCCAGCAGCAGCCCCGACAGGGGGGAGACCCAGTACTTC

v_gene: TRBV28
len: 14
abundance: -
d_gene: -
j_gene: TRBJ1-1
CDR3aa: CASGRPGNVAEAFF
CDR3nt: TGTGCCAGCGGAAGACCCGGGAATGTGGCTGAAGCTTTCTTT

v_gene: TRBV3-1/TRBV3-2
len: 13
abundance: -
d_gene: TRBD1
j_gene: TRBJ1-2
CDR3aa: CASSGQGAYGYTF
CDR3nt: TGTGCCAGCAGCGGACAGGGGGCCTATGGCTACACCTTC

v_gene: TRBV5-5
len: 15
abundance: -
d_gene: TRBD1
j_gene: TRBJ1-5
CDR3aa: CASSAGQVGNQPQHF
CDR3nt: TGTGCCAGCAGCGCCGGACAGGTCGGCAATCAGCCCCAGCATTTT

v_gene: TRBV14
len: 14
abundance: -
d_gene: -
j_gene: TRBJ2-4
CDR3aa: CASSQDSQRNIQYF
CDR3nt: TGTGCCAGCAGCCAAGATAGCCAGCGGAACATTCAGTACTTC

v_gene: TRBV21-1
len: 17
abundance: -
d_gene: -
j_gene: TRBJ2-6
CDR3aa: CASSNYTSGDWANVLTF
CDR3nt: TGTGCCAGCAGCAATTACACCTCCGGCGACTGGGCCAACGTCCTGACTTTC

v_gene: TRBV14
len: 15
abundance: -
d_gene: -
j_gene: TRBJ2-7
CDR3aa: CASSPRAPRSYEQYF
CDR3nt: TGTGCCAGCAGCCCCCGCGCACCCCGCTCCTACGAGCAGTACTTC

v_gene: TRBV6-6
len: 16
abundance: -
d_gene: -
j_gene: TRBJ2-5
CDR3aa: CASSSYGRELQETQYF
CDR3nt: TGTGCCAGCAGTTCGTACGGCCGGGAGCTCCAAGAGACCCAGTACTTC

v_gene: TRBV29-1
len: 14
abundance: -
d_gene: -
j_gene: TRBJ2-5
CDR3aa: CSVRSAARVETQYF
CDR3nt: TGCAGCGTAAGGTCGGCTGCCCGGGTGGAGACCCAGTACTTC

v_gene: TRBV4-3
len: 16
abundance: few
d_gene: TRBD1
j_gene: TRBJ1-2
CDR3aa: CASSQTRQGALQGYTF
CDR3nt: TGCGCCAGCAGCCAAACCCGACAGGGGGCTCTTCAGGGCTACACCTTC

v_gene: TRBV25-1
len: 17
abundance: -
d_gene: TRBD1
j_gene: TRBJ1-5
CDR3aa: CASSEGGQDYSNQPQHF
CDR3nt: TGTGCCAGCAGTGAAGGGGGACAGGACTATAGCAATCAGCCCCAGCATTTT

v_gene: TRBV7-8
len: 16
abundance: -
d_gene: TRBD2
j_gene: TRBJ2-1
CDR3aa: CASSLEGGGTINEQFF
CDR3nt: TGTGCCAGCAGCTTAGAGGGCGGGGGGACAATCAATGAGCAGTTCTTC

v_gene: TRBV7-7
len: 14
abundance: -
d_gene: -
j_gene: TRBJ2-5
CDR3aa: CASSQGLFQETQYF
CDR3nt: TGTGCCAGCAGCCAGGGACTGTTCCAAGAGACCCAGTACTTC

v_gene: TRBV2
len: 12
abundance: -
d_gene: TRBD2
j_gene: TRBJ2-4
CDR3aa: CASSVLAGIQYF
CDR3nt: TGTGCCAGCAGTGTATTAGCGGGCATTCAGTACTTC

v_gene: TRBV5-1
len: 16
abundance: -
d_gene: TRBD2
j_gene: TRBJ2-1
CDR3aa: CASYPTSASGGGEQFF
CDR3nt: TGCGCCAGCTACCCCACCTCGGCTAGCGGGGGTGGTGAGCAGTTCTTC

v_gene: TRBV11-3
len: 16
abundance: -
d_gene: TRBD2
j_gene: TRBJ2-1
CDR3aa: CASSPVSSGGRDEQFF
CDR3nt: TGTGCCAGCAGCCCCGTATCCAGCGGGGGGCGGGATGAGCAGTTCTTC

v_gene: TRBV24-1
len: 20
abundance: -
d_gene: TRBD1
j_gene: TRBJ2-7
CDR3aa: CATSDEPGQGSYALSHEQYF
CDR3nt: TGTGCCACCAGTGATGAACCGGGACAGGGATCATATGCACTAAGCCACGAGCAGTACTTC

v_gene: TRBV5-1
len: 14
abundance: -
d_gene: TRBD2
j_gene: TRBJ2-5
CDR3aa: CASKRGLAEETQYF
CDR3nt: TGCGCCAGCAAACGGGGACTAGCGGAAGAGACCCAGTACTTC

v_gene: TRBV20-1
len: 17
abundance: -
d_gene: TRBD2
j_gene: TRBJ2-2
CDR3aa: CSASVGGRRSNTGELFF
CDR3nt: TGCAGTGCTAGTGTGGGGGGGAGACGGTCGAACACCGGGGAGCTGTTTTTT

v_gene: TRBV11-1
len: 14
abundance: -
d_gene: -
j_gene: TRBJ2-1
CDR3aa: CASSPLLVLGEQFF
CDR3nt: TGTGCCAGCAGCCCCCTACTAGTCTTGGGAGAGCAGTTCTTC

v_gene: TRBV6-2/TRBV6-3
len: 17
abundance: few
d_gene: TRBD2
j_gene: TRBJ2-3
CDR3aa: CASSYGPRTSGADTQYF
CDR3nt: TGTGCCAGCAGTTACGGACCGCGGACTAGCGGGGCAGATACGCAGTATTTT

v_gene: TRBV28
len: 11
abundance: -
d_gene: TRBD1
j_gene: TRBJ2-1
CDR3aa: CASIGQGEQFF
CDR3nt: TGTGCCAGCATCGGACAGGGGGAGCAGTTCTTC

v_gene: TRBV30
len: 15
abundance: -
d_gene: -
j_gene: TRBJ1-5
CDR3aa: CAWSVPGQEGQPQHF
CDR3nt: TGTGCCTGGAGTGTACCGGGACAAGAGGGTCAGCCCCAGCATTTT

v_gene: TRBV29-1
len: 12
abundance: -
d_gene: -
j_gene: TRBJ2-7
CDR3aa: CSVETASYEQYF
CDR3nt: TGCAGCGTTGAGACAGCTTCCTACGAGCAGTACTTC

v_gene: TRBV4-1
len: 14
abundance: -
d_gene: TRBD1
j_gene: TRBJ2-7
CDR3aa: CASSQGTGLYEQYF
CDR3nt: TGCGCCAGCAGCCAGGGGACAGGGCTCTACGAGCAGTACTTC

v_gene: TRBV7-9
len: 13
abundance: -
d_gene: TRBD1
j_gene: TRBJ1-5
CDR3aa: CASSITGGQPQHF
CDR3nt: TGTGCCAGCAGCATCACAGGGGGCCAGCCCCAGCATTTT

v_gene: TRBV14
len: 15
abundance: -
d_gene: -
j_gene: TRBJ2-5
CDR3aa: CASSQTGDWRETQYF
CDR3nt: TGTGCCAGCAGCCAAACCGGGGACTGGAGGGAGACCCAGTACTTC

v_gene: TRBV4-3
len: 15
abundance: -
d_gene: TRBD1
j_gene: TRBJ1-2
CDR3aa: CASSRGQGNNYGYTF
CDR3nt: TGCGCCAGCAGCCGGGGACAGGGGAATAACTATGGCTACACCTTC

v_gene: TRBV5-1
len: 14
abundance: -
d_gene: -
j_gene: TRBJ2-3
CDR3aa: CASSGAEITDTQYF
CDR3nt: TGCGCCAGCAGCGGGGCAGAGATAACAGATACGCAGTATTTT

v_gene: TRBV4-1
len: 15
abundance: -
d_gene: -
j_gene: TRBJ1-1
CDR3aa: CASSQEGGSAPEAFF
CDR3nt: TGCGCCAGCAGCCAAGAAGGGGGATCGGCCCCTGAAGCTTTCTTT

v_gene: TRBV27
len: 15
abundance: once
d_gene: -
j_gene: TRBJ1-1
CDR3aa: CASSLRGASDTEAFF
CDR3nt: TGTGCCAGCAGTTTACGGGGGGCGTCGGACACTGAAGCTTTCTTT

v_gene: TRBV10-1
len: 16
abundance: -
d_gene: TRBD1
j_gene: TRBJ2-1
CDR3aa: CASSARGTGGWNEQFF
CDR3nt: TGCGCCAGCAGCGCCCGGGGGACAGGGGGCTGGAATGAGCAGTTCTTC

v_gene: TRBV18
len: 19
abundance: -
d_gene: TRBD2
j_gene: TRBJ2-3
CDR3aa: CASSPPGTSGGTLTDTQYF
CDR3nt: TGTGCCAGCTCACCTCCCGGGACTAGCGGGGGGACTCTCACAGATACGCAGTATTTT

v_gene: TRBV5-1
len: 15
abundance: -
d_gene: -
j_gene: TRBJ1-3
CDR3aa: CASSANTGSGNTIYF
CDR3nt: TGCGCCAGCAGCGCAAACACAGGGTCTGGAAACACCATATATTTT

v_gene: TRBV27
len: 16
abundance: few
d_gene: TRBD1
j_gene: TRBJ2-3
CDR3aa: CASSSLSRGFTDTQYF
CDR3nt: TGTGCCAGCAGTTCCTTGAGCAGGGGGTTCACAGATACGCAGTATTTT

v_gene: TRBV19
len: 16
abundance: few
d_gene: TRBD1
j_gene: TRBJ2-2
CDR3aa: CASSYRTGGYTGELFF
CDR3nt: TGTGCCAGTAGTTATAGGACAGGGGGCTACACCGGGGAGCTGTTTTTT

v_gene: TRBV3-1/TRBV3-2
len: 19
abundance: -
d_gene: TRBD2
j_gene: TRBJ2-1
CDR3aa: CASRRDSGTSGGPYNEQFF
CDR3nt: TGTGCCAGCAGACGGGACTCCGGGACTAGCGGGGGCCCTTACAATGAGCAGTTCTTC